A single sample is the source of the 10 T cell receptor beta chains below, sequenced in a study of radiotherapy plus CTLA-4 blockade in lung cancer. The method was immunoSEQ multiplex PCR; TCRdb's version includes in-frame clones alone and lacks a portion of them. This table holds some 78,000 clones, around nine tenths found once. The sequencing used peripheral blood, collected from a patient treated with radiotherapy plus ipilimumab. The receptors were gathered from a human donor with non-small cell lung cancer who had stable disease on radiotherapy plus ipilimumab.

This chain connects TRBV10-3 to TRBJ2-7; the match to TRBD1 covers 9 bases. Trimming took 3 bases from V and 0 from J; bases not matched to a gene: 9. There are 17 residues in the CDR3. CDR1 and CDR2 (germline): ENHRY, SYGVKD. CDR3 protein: CAISDPTGGSSSYEQYF. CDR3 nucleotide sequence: TGTGCCATCAGTGACCCCACAGGGGGCTCTAGCTCCTACGAGCAGTACTTC.

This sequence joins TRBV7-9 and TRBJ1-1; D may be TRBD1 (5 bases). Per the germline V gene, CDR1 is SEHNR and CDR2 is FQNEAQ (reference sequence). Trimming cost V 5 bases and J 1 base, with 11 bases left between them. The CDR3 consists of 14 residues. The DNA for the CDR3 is TGTGCCAGCAGCCCGATAAGGGGGAACACTGAAGCTTTCTTT. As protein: CASSPIRGNTEAFF. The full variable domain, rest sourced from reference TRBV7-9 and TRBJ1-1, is DTGVSQNPRHKITKRGQNVTFRCDPISEHNRLYWYRQTLGQGPEFLTYFQNEAQLEKSRLLSDRFSAERPKGSFSTLEIQRTEQGDSAMYLCASSPIRGNTEAFFGQGTRLTVV.

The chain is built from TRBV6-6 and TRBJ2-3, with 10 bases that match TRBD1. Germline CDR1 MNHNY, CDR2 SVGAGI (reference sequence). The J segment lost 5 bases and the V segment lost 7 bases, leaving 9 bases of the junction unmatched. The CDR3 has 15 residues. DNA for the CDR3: TGTGCCAGCACCCCCATAGGACAGGGGGGAGATACGCAGTATTTT. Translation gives CASTPIGQGGDTQYF.

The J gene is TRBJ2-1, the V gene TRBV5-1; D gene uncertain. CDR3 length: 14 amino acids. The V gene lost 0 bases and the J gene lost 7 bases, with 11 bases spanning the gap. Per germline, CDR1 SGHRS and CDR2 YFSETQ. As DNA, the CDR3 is TGCGCCAGCAGCTTGGACGGGCCTTTTAATGAGCAGTTCTTC. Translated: CASSLDGPFNEQFF.

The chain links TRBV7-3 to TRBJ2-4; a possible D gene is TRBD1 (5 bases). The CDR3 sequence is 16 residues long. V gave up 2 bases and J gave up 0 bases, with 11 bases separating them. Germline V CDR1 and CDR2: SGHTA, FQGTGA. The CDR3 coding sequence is TGTGCCAGCAGCTTAGGGTTACAGGTAGCCAAAAACATTCAGTACTTC. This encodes CASSLGLQVAKNIQYF.

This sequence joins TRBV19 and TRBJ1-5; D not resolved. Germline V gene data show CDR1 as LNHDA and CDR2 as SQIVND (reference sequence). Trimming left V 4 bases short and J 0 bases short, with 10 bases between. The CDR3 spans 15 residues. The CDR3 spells CASSTGRSSNQPQHF. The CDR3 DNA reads TGTGCCAGTAGTACTGGACGGTCTAGCAATCAGCCCCAGCATTTT. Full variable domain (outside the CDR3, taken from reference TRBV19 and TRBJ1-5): DGGITQSPKYLFRKEGQNVTLSCEQNLNHDAMYWYRQDPGQGLRLIYYSQIVNDFQKGDIAEGYSVSREKKESFPLTVTSAQKNPTAFYLCASSTGRSSNQPQHFGDGTRLSIL.

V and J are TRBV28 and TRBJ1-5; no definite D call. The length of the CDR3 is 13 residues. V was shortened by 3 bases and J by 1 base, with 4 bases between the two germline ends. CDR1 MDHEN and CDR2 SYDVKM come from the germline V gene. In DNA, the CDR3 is TGTGCCAGCAGTTTGGGAAGCAATCAGCCCCAGCATTTT. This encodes CASSLGSNQPQHF.

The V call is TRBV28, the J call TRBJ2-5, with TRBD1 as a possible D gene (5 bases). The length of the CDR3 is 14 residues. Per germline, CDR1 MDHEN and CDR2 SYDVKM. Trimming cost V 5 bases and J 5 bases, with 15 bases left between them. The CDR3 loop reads CASSTTGTLETQYF. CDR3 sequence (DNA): TGTGCCAGCAGTACCACAGGCACCCTGGAGACCCAGTACTTC. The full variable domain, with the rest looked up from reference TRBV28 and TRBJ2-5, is DVKVTQSSRYLVKRTGEKVFLECVQDMDHENMFWYRQDPGLGLRLIYFSYDVKMKEKGDIPEGYSVSREKKERFSLILESASTNQTSMYLCASSTTGTLETQYFGPGTRLLVL.

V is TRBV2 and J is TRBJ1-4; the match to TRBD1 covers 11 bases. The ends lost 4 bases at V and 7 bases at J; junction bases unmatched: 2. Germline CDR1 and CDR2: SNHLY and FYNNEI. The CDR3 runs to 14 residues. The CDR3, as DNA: TGTGCCAGCAGTGGGACAGGGGGCGGTGAAAAACTGTTTTTT. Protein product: CASSGTGGGEKLFF.

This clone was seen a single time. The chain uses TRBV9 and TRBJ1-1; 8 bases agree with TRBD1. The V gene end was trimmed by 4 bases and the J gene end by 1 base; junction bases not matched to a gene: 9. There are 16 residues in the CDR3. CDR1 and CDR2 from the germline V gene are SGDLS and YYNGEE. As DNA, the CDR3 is TGTGCCAGCAGCCCAGGAGGGGACAGGAGGAACACTGAAGCTTTCTTT. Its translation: CASSPGGDRRNTEAFF.